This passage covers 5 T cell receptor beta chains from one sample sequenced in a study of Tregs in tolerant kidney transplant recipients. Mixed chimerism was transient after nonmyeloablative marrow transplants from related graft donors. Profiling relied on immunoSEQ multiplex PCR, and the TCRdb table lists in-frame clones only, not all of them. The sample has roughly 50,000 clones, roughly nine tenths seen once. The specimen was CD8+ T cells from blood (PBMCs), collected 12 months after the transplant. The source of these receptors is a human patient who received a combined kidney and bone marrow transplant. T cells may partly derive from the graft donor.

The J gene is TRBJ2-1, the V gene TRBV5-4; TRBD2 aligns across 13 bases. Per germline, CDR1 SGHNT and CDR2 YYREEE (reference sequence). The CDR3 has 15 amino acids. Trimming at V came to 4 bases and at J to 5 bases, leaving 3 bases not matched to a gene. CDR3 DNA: TGTGCCAGCAGCGCCGGGACTAGCGGGAACAATGAGCAGTTCTTC. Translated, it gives CASSAGTSGNNEQFF.

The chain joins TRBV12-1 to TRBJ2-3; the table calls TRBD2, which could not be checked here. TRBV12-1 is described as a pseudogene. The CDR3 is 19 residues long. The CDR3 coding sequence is TGTGCCAGCAGCTTTCCCGGACTAGCGGGGTCGCGAGGCACAGATACGCAGTATTTT. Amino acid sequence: CASSFPGLAGSRGTDTQYF.

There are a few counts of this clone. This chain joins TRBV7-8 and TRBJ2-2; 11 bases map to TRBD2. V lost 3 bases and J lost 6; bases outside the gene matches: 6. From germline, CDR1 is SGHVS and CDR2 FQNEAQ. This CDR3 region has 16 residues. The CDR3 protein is CASSFLLAGVPGELFF. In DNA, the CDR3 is TGTGCCAGCAGCTTTTTACTAGCGGGAGTGCCCGGGGAGCTGTTTTTT.

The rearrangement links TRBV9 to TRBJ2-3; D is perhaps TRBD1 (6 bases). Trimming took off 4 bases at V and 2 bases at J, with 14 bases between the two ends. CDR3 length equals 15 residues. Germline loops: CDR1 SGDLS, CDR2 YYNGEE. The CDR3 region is CASSLGTINTDTQYF. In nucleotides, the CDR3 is TGTGCCAGCAGCCTCGGGACAATTAACACAGATACGCAGTATTTT.

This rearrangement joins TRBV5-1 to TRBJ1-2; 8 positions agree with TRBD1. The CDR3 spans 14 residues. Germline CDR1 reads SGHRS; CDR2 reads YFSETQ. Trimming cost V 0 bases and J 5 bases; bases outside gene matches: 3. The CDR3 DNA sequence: TGCGCCAGCAGCTTGGGGACAGGGACATATGGCTACACCTTC. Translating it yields CASSLGTGTYGYTF. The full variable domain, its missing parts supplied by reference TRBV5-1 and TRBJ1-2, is KAGVTQTPRYLIKTRGQQVTLSCSPISGHRSVSWYQQTPGQGLQFLFEYFSETQRNKGNFPGRFSGRQFSNSRSEMNVSTLELGDSALYLCASSLGTGTYGYTFGSGTRLTVV.